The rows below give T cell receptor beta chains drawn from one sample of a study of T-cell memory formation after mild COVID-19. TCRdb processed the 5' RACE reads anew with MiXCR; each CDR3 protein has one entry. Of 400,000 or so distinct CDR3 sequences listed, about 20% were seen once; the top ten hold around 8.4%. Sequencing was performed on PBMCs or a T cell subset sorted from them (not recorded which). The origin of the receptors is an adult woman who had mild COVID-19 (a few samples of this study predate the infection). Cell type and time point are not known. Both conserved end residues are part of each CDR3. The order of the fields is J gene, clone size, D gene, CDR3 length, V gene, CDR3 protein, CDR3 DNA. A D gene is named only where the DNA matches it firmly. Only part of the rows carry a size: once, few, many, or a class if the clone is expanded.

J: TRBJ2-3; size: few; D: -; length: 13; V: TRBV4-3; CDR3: CASSQAYSDTQYF; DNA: TGCGCCAGCAGCCAAGCTTATTCAGATACGCAGTATTTT
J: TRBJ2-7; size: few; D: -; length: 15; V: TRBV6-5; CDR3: CASSILRGSSYEQYF; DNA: TGTGCCAGCAGCATTCTTCGGGGGTCCTCCTACGAGCAGTACTTC
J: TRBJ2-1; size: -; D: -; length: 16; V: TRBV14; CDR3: CASSLGEGPVYNEQFF; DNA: TGTGCCAGCAGCCTAGGAGAGGGTCCTGTCTACAATGAGCAGTTCTTC
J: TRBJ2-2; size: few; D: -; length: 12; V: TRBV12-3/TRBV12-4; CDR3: CASRVLTGELFF; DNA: TGTGCCAGCAGGGTCCTCACCGGGGAGCTGTTTTTT
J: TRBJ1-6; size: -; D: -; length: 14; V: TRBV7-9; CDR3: CASSFERGNSPLHF; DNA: TGTGCCAGCAGCTTTGAGAGGGGTAATTCACCCCTCCACTTT
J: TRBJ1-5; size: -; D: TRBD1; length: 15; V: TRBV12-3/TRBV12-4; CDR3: CASSNTGGNNQPQHF; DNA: TGTGCCAGCAGCAACACAGGGGGCAACAATCAGCCCCAGCATTTT
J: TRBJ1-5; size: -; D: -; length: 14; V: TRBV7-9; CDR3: CASSFMASNQPQHF; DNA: TGTGCCAGCAGCTTCATGGCTAGCAATCAGCCCCAGCATTTT
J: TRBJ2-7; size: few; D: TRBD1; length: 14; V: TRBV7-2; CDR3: CASNMGQGPYEQYF; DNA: TGTGCCAGCAACATGGGACAGGGGCCCTACGAGCAGTACTTC
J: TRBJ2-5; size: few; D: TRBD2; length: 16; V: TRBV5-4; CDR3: CASSSGGRAGQETQYF; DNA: TGTGCCAGCAGCTCGGGCGGGAGAGCGGGCCAAGAGACCCAGTACTTC
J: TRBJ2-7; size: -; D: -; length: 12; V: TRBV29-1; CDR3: CSVSAGNYEQHF; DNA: TGCAGCGTTTCAGCAGGGAATTACGAGCAGCACTTC
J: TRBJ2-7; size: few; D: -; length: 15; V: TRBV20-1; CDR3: CSARKVGTVDYEQYF; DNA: TGCAGTGCTAGAAAGGTCGGGACTGTAGACTACGAGCAGTACTTC
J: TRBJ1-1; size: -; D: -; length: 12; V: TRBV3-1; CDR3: CASSPGSGEAFF; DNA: TGTGCCAGCAGCCCAGGGAGCGGCGAAGCTTTCTTT
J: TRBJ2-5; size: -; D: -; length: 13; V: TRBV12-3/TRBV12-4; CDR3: CASKVGQQETQYF; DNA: TGTGCCAGCAAGGTCGGGCAGCAAGAGACCCAGTACTTC
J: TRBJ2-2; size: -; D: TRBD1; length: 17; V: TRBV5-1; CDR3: CASSFMGQGANTGELFF; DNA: TGCGCCAGCAGCTTTATGGGACAGGGGGCGAACACCGGGGAGCTGTTTTTT
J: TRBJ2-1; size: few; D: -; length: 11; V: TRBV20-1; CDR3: CSARWTNEQFF; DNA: TGCAGTGCTAGGTGGACCAATGAGCAGTTCTTC
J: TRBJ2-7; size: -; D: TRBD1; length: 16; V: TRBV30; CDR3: CAWSAGTGFGSYEQYF; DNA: TGTGCCTGGAGTGCCGGGACAGGGTTTGGCTCCTACGAGCAGTACTTC
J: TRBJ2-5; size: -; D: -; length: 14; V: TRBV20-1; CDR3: CSARLILGGETQYF; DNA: TGCAGTGCCAGATTGATATTGGGAGGAGAGACCCAGTACTTC
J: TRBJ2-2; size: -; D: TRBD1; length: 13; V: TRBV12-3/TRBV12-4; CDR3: CASSRTGPGELFF; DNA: TGTGCCAGCAGCAGGACAGGCCCCGGGGAGCTGTTTTTT
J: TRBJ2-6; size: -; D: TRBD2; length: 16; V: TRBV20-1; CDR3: CSAPGTISLGANVLTF; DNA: TGCAGTGCTCCCGGGACTATTTCTCTAGGGGCCAACGTCCTGACTTTC
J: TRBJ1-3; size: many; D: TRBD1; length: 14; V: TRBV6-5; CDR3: CASRRDRSGNTIYF; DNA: TGTGCCAGCAGACGGGACAGGAGCGGAAACACCATATATTTT
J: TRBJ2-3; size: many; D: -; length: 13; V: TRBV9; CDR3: CASSVGDTDTQYF; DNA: TGTGCCAGCAGCGTAGGGGACACAGATACGCAGTATTTT
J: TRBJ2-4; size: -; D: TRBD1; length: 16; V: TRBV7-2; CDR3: CASSFRDRIAKNIQYF; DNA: TGTGCCAGCAGCTTCCGGGACAGAATAGCCAAAAACATTCAGTACTTC
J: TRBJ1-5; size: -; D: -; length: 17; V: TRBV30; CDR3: CAWSTDRALRGNQPQHF; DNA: TGTGCCTGGAGTACTGACAGAGCCCTGCGCGGCAATCAGCCCCAGCATTTT
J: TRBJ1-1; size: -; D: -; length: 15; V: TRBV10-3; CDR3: CAISADSHMNTEAFF; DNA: TGTGCCATCAGTGCGGACAGCCACATGAACACTGAAGCTTTCTTT
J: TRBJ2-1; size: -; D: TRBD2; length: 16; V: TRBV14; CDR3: CASSPGGGIHYNEQFF; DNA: TGTGCCAGCAGCCCCGGGGGGGGTATCCATTACAATGAGCAGTTCTTC
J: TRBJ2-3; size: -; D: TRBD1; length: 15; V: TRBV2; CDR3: CASSPTGPLTDTQYF; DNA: TGTGCCAGCAGTCCGACAGGGCCCCTCACAGATACGCAGTATTTT
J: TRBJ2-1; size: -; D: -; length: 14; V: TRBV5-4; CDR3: CASSFPGTYNEQFF; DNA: TGTGCCAGCAGCTTTCCAGGAACCTACAATGAGCAGTTCTTC
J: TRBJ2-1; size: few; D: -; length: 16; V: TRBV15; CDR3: CATSRDADLGGNEQFF; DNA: TGTGCCACCAGCAGAGATGCCGATTTAGGGGGTAATGAGCAGTTCTTC
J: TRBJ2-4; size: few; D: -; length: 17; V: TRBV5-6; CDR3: CASSLVRGTRAKNIQYF; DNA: TGTGCCAGCAGCTTGGTGCGCGGAACTAGAGCCAAAAACATTCAGTACTTC
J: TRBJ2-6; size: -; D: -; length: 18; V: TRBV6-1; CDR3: CASSETGRLSSGANVLTF; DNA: TGTGCCAGCAGTGAAACGGGCCGACTTAGCTCTGGGGCCAACGTCCTGACTTTC
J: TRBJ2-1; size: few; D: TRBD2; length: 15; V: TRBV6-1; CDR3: CASSGRPSGGNEQFF; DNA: TGTGCCAGCAGTGGCCGCCCCAGCGGGGGGAATGAGCAGTTCTTC
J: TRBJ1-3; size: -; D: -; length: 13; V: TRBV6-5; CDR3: CASSPLGGNTIYF; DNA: TGTGCCAGCAGTCCCCTCGGCGGAAACACCATATATTTT
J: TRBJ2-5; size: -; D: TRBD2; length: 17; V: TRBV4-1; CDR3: CASSHPPGSGGQETQYF; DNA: TGCGCCAGCAGCCATCCTCCGGGTAGCGGGGGACAAGAGACCCAGTACTTC
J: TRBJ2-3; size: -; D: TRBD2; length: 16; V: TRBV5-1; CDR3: CASSYKAGAGTDTQYF; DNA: TGCGCCAGCAGCTACAAAGCGGGGGCCGGCACAGATACGCAGTATTTT
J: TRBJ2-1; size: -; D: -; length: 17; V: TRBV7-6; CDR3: CASSSRPRIAAYNEQFF; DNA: TGTGCCAGCAGCTCTCGACCTCGAATTGCGGCTTACAATGAGCAGTTCTTC
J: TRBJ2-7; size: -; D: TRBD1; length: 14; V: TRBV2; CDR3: CASRGTATIYEQYF; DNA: TGTGCCAGCAGGGGGACAGCGACAATCTACGAGCAGTACTTC
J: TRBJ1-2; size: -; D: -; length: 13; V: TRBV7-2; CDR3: CASTRQQIYGYTF; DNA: TGTGCCAGCACGCGTCAGCAAATCTATGGCTACACCTTC
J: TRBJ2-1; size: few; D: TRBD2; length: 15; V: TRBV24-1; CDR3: CATSDSGTSRHEQFF; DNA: TGTGCCACCAGTGATTCGGGGACTAGCCGCCATGAGCAGTTCTTC
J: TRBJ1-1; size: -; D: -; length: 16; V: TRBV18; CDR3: CASSPPANIGSTEAFF; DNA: TGTGCCAGCTCACCACCTGCAAATATTGGGTCCACTGAAGCTTTCTTT
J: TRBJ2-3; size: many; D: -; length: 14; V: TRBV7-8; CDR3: CASSLRERGDTQYF; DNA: TGTGCCAGCAGCTTAAGGGAACGGGGAGATACGCAGTATTTT
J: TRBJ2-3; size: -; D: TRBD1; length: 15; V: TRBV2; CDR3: CACRDRGTITDTQYF; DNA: TGTGCCTGCCGCGACAGGGGGACTATCACAGATACGCAGTATTTT
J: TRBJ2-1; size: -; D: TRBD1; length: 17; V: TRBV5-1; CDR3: CASTPAITGAGYNEQFF; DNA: TGCGCCAGCACCCCGGCGATCACAGGGGCAGGATACAATGAGCAGTTCTTC
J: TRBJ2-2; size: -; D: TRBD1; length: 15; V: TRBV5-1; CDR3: CASSPQGAGTGELIF; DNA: TGCGCCAGCAGCCCCCAGGGGGCGGGCACCGGGGAGCTGATTTTT
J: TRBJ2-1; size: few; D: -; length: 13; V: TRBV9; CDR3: CASSAQEYNEQFF; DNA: TGTGCCAGCAGCGCCCAGGAATACAATGAGCAGTTCTTC
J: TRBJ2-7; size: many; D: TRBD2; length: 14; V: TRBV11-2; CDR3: CASSPSGGSYEQYF; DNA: TGTGCCAGCAGCCCTAGCGGGGGGTCCTACGAGCAGTACTTC
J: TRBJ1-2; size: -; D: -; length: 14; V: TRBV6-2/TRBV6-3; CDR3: CASSSTQSPYGYTF; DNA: TGTGCCAGCAGCTCGACCCAATCTCCCTATGGCTACACCTTC